This TCR beta chain derives from a study of CD8+CD57+ T cells in acquired aplastic anemia. Overall study results and limits: The same twenty-nine CD8+ CDR3 sequences occurred in patients and in controls.

The CDR3 totals 14 residues. V was clipped by 9 bases and J by 10 bases; unmatched bases: 11. The germline gives CDR1 LNHDA, CDR2 SQIVND (reference sequence). Genomic DNA provided the template from which TCR beta VDJ and CDR3 profiles were obtained. MiXCR, run by TCRdb on the reads, gives a single entry per CDR3 protein. This sample has about 160,000 distinct CDR3 sequences; 45% to 55% occur once, and the top ten carry about 30%. Notes on this clonotype: Its target is not known.

The sequenced patients had an expansion of CD8+CD57+ cells seen by flow cytometry. This TCR came from a human donor with aplastic anemia. J is TRBJ2-1 and V is TRBV19; 11 nucleotides align to TRBD1. The specimen was sorted CD4+, CD8+, or CD8+CD57+ T cells (not recorded which) from PBMCs. The CDR3 protein is CASEDRGLAGEQFF. Here the CDR3 DNA reads TGTGCCAGCGAGGACAGGGGGCTAGCAGGAGAGCAGTTCTTC.